This TCR beta chain is from a study of Ad26.COV2.S vaccination and SARS-CoV-2 variants. Study-wide findings and caveats: Total responses of T cells may have been underestimated by the analyses of TCR breadth and depth.

TCRdb's copy holds only in-frame clones and misses some; the assay was immunoSEQ multiplex PCR. The sample consists of about 450,000 clones, 89% of them appearing once. Concerning this clone: The target antigen is unknown.

Sample treatment: around 19 received Ad26.COV2.S at low or high dose, single or two shots; 5 received placebo; per-sample allocation not given. Material that was analyzed had been drawn on day 63 after the first vaccine or placebo injection. The study used a vaccine consisting of an Ad26 vector that expressed Wuhan-strain SARS-CoV-2 spike. This receptor was identified in a person between 18 and 60 years old who received the Ad26.COV2.S COVID-19 vaccine or a placebo. The sample in question was peripheral blood, obtained in a trial of Ad26.COV2.S vaccine versus placebo.

The CDR3 region is CASSRLARGGAGVTQYF. The CDR3 region has the DNA TGTGCCAGCAGCCGACTTGCCCGAGGGGGCGCAGGAGTGACCCAGTACTTC. V gene TRBV27 combines with J gene TRBJ2-5; 7 bases are a match to TRBD1. Unmatched junction bases numbered 20, after V lost 6 bases and J lost 7 bases. Germline values: CDR1 MNHEY, CDR2 SMNVEV (reference sequence). The CDR3 totals 17 residues.